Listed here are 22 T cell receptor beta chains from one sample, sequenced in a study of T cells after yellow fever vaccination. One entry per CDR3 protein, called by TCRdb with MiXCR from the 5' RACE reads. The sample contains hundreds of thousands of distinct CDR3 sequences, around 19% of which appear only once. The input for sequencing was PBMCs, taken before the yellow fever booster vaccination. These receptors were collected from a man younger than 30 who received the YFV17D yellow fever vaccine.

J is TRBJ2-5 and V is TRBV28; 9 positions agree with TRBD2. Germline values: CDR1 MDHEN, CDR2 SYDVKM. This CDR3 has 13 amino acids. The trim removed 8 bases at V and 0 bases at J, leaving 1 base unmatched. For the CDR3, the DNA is TGTGCCAGCCAGCGGGGGGACCAAGAGACCCAGTACTTC. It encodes CASQRGDQETQYF.

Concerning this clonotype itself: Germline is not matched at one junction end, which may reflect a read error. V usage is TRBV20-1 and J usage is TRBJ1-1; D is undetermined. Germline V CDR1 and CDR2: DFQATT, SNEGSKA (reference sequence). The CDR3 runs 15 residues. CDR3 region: CSARDRRGGLTEAFF. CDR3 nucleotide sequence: TGCAGTGCGAGAGATCGCCGGGGAGGTCTCACTGAAGCTTTCTTT.

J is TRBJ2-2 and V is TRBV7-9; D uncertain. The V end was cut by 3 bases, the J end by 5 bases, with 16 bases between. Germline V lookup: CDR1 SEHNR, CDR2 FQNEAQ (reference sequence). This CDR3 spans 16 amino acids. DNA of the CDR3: TGTGCCAGCAGCTTTAGGCCCTCCAGTGGGACCGGGGAGCTGTTTTTT. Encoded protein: CASSFRPSSGTGELFF.

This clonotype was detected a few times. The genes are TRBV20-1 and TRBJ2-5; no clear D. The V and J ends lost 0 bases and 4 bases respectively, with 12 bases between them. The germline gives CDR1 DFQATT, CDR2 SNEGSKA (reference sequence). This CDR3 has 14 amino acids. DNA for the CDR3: TGCAGTGCTAGAGATCTGGGTAGAACAGAGACCCAGTACTTC. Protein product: CSARDLGRTETQYF.

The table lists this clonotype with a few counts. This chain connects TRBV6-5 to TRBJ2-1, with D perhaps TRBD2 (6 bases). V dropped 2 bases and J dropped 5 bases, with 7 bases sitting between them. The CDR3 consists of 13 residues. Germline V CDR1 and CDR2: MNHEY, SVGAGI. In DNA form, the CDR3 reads TGTGCCAGCAGTTACGGGGGGAACAATGAGCAGTTCTTC. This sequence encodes CASSYGGNNEQFF.

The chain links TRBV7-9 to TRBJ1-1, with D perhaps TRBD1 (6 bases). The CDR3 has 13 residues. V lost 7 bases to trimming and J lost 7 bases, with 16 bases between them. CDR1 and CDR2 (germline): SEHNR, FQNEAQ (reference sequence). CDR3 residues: CASNDPGAGEAFF. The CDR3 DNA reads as TGTGCCAGCAACGATCCGGGGGCAGGTGAAGCTTTCTTT.

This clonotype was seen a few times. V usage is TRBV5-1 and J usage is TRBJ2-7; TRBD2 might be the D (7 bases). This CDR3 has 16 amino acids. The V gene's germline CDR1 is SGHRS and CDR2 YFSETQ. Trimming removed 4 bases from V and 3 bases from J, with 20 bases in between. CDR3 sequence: CASSTDPAGAIYEQYF. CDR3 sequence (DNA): TGCGCCAGCAGCACTGATCCTGCGGGGGCGATCTACGAGCAGTACTTC.

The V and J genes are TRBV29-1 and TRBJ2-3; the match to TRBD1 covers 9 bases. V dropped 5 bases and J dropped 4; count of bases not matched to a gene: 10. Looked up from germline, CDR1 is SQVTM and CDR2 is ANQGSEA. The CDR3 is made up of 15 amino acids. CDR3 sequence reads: CSVCPGQGGSDTQYF. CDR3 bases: TGCAGCGTTTGTCCGGGACAGGGAGGTTCAGATACGCAGTATTTT.

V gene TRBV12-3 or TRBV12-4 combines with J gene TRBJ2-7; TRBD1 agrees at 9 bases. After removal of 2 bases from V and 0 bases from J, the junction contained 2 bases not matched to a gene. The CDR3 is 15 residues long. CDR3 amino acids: CASSLKGQGSYEQYF. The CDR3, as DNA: TGTGCCAGCAGTTTAAAGGGACAGGGCTCCTACGAGCAGTACTTC.

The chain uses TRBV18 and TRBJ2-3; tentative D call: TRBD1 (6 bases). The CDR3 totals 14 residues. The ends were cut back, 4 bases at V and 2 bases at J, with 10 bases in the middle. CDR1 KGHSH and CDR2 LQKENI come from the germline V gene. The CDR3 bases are TGTGCCAGCTCACTCTGGACAGCCACAGATACGCAGTATTTT. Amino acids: CASSLWTATDTQYF.

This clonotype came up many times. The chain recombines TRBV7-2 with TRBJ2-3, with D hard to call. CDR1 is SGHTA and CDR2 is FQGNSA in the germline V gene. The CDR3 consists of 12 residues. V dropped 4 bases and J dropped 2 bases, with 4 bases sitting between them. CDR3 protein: CASSSPTDTQYF. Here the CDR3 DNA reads TGTGCCAGCAGCTCGCCCACAGATACGCAGTATTTT.

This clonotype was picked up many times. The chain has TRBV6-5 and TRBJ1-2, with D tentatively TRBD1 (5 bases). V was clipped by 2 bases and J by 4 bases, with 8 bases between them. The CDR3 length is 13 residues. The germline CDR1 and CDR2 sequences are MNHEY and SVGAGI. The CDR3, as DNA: TGTGCCAGCAGTTACGGGGGGGGCTATGGCTACACCTTC. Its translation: CASSYGGGYGYTF.

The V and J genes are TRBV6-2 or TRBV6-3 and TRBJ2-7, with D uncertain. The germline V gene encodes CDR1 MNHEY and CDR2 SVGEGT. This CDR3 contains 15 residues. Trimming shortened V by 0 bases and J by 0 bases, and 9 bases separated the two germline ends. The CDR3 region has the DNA TGTGCCAGCAGTTACTCGAAAAGGCGCTCCTACGAGCAGTACGTC. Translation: CASSYSKRRSYEQYV.

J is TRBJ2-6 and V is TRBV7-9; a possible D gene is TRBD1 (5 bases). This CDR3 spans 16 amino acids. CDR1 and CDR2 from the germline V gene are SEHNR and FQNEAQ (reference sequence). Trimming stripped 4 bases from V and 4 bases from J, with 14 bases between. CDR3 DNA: TGTGCCAGCAGCTCCCAGGGCGTCTCCGGGGCCAACGTCCTGACTTTC. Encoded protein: CASSSQGVSGANVLTF.

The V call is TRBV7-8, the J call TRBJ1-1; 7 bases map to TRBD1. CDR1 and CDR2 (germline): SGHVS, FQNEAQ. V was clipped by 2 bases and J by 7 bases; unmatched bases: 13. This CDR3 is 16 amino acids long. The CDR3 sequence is CASSLRPHAGGNEAFF. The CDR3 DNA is TGTGCCAGCAGCTTAAGGCCTCACGCAGGGGGAAATGAAGCTTTCTTT.

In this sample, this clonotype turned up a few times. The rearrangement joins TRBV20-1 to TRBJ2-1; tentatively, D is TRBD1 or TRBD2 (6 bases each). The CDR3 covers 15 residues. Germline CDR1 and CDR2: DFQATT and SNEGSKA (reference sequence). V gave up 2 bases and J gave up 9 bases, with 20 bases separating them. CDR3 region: CSARILGGQAPEQFF. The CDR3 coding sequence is TGCAGTGCTAGAATCTTGGGGGGCCAGGCCCCTGAGCAGTTCTTC.

The DNA of the CDR3 is TGTGCCAGAAGAGGACAGGGAGGCAATCAGCCCCAGCATTTT. Protein product: CARRGQGGNQPQHF. This rearrangement joins TRBV7-3 to TRBJ1-5; the match to TRBD1 covers 8 bases. The V gene's germline CDR1 is SGHTA and CDR2 FQGTGA. Trimming took 9 bases from V and 2 from J; bases not matched to a gene: 6. CDR3 length: 14 amino acids.

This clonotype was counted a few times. CDR3 amino acids: CASSRGGKNIQYF. The CDR3 DNA sequence: TGTGCCAGTAGTAGGGGCGGGAAAAACATTCAGTACTTC. This chain connects TRBV19 to TRBJ2-4; D could derive from TRBD1 or TRBD2 (5 bases each). Germline CDR1 and CDR2: LNHDA and SQIVND (reference sequence). The CDR3 has 13 residues. V gave up 4 bases and J gave up 4 bases, with 8 bases separating them.

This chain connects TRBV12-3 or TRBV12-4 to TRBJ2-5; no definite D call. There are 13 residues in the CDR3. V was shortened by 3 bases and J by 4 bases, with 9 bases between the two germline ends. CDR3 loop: CASSFYKGETQYF. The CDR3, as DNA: TGTGCCAGCAGTTTTTATAAAGGAGAGACCCAGTACTTC.

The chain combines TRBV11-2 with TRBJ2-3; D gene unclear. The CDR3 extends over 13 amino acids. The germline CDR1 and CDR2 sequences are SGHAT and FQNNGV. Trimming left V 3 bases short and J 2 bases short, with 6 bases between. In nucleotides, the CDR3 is TGTGCCAGCAGCTTGAAAGTCACAGATACGCAGTATTTT. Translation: CASSLKVTDTQYF.

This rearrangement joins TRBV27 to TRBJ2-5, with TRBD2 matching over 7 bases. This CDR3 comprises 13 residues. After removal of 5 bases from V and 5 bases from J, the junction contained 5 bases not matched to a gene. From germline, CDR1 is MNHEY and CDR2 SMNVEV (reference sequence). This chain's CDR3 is CASSRLGGETQYF. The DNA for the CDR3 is TGTGCCAGCAGTCGGTTGGGGGGGGAGACCCAGTACTTC.

In DNA, the CDR3 is TGTGCCACCAGCAGAGAAGTCCCCGCGCACATGGGCCAAGAGACCCAGTACTTC. Protein sequence: CATSREVPAHMGQETQYF. The genes are TRBV15 and TRBJ2-5; D is unresolved. CDR3 size: 18 residues. Germline-derived CDR1 and CDR2 are LNHNV and YYDKDF (reference sequence). Trimming removed 0 bases from V and 1 base from J, with 18 bases in between.